A selection of T cell receptor beta chains follows, all from one sample in a study of T cells in Graves' hyperthyroidism and ophthalmopathy. TCRdb analysed the multiplex PCR reads with MiXCR anew, one entry per CDR3 protein. The sample includes about 570,000 distinct CDR3 sequences, 46% of them seen just once. Input material: peripheral blood or thyroid tissue (not recorded which). The receptors come from an adult woman with Graves' disease, either hyperthyroidism or ophthalmopathy (not recorded which). CDR3s include the opening cysteine and the closing phenylalanine or tryptophan. The D gene is left open where the match is weak. For some rows the clone size is stated as once, few or many, or as a class when expanded; others skip it.

V gene	J gene	D gene	CDR3 length	clone size	CDR3 protein	CDR3 DNA
TRBV27	TRBJ2-7	.	15	few	CASSLEPVRRYEQYF	TGTGCCAGCAGTTTAGAACCCGTTCGCAGGTACGAGCAGTACTTC
TRBV2	TRBJ1-1	.	14	many	CASSVRGVGTEAFF	TGTGCCAGCAGTGTGAGAGGGGTCGGCACTGAAGCTTTCTTT
TRBV27	TRBJ1-5	.	17	.	CASSLYLMTAYNQPQHF	TGTGCCAGCAGTCTATACCTAATGACAGCTTACAATCAGCCCCAGCATTTT
TRBV6-5	TRBJ2-5	TRBD1	20	.	CASSYPGNSGTGGMMETQYF	TGTGCCAGCAGTTACCCCGGAAACTCCGGGACAGGGGGGATGATGGAGACCCAGTACTTC
TRBV7-9	TRBJ1-1	TRBD1	13	many	CASSLAGDSSAFF	TGTGCCAGCAGCCTGGCCGGGGACAGCTCAGCTTTCTTT
TRBV20-1	TRBJ2-7	TRBD2	16	.	CSARVAPGERGYEQYF	TGCAGTGCTAGAGTTGCTCCCGGGGAGCGGGGCTACGAGCAGTACTTC
TRBV5-1	TRBJ1-5	.	15	.	CASSLGTRNNQPQHF	TGCGCCAGCAGCTTAGGGACACGGAACAATCAGCCCCAGCATTTT
TRBV11-2	TRBJ1-1	.	14	many	CASSLGGSLGGAFF	TGTGCCAGCAGCTTAGGGGGGTCCTTGGGCGGAGCTTTCTTT
TRBV7-2	TRBJ1-5	TRBD1	15	few	CANVDRGRSNQPQHF	TGTGCCAACGTTGACAGGGGAAGATCAAATCAGCCCCAGCATTTT
TRBV15	TRBJ1-3	.	17	.	CATSRDRAGSGRNTIYF	TGTGCCACCAGCAGAGACCGGGCGGGAAGTGGAAGAAACACCATATATTTT
TRBV4-3	TRBJ1-1	.	14	.	CASSQEVRTRISFF	TGCGCCAGCAGCCAAGAAGTCCGGACACGGATCAGTTTCTTT
TRBV27	TRBJ1-5	TRBD1	15	.	CASSPKQGWREPQHF	TGTGCCAGCAGCCCTAAACAGGGGTGGAGGGAGCCCCAGCATTTT
TRBV15	TRBJ2-6	.	16	.	CATSKAGYSGANVLTF	TGTGCCACCAGTAAAGCAGGGTATTCGGGGGCCAACGTCCTGACTTTC
TRBV25-1	TRBJ1-3	.	13	.	CASSDAGGNTIYF	TGTGCCAGCAGTGATGCAGGGGGAAACACCATATATTTT
TRBV20-1	TRBJ1-5	TRBD1	16	few	CSARGGQGGGNQPQHF	TGCAGTGCCAGGGGAGGACAGGGTGGGGGCAATCAGCCCCAGCATTTT
TRBV4-1	TRBJ1-2	.	14	.	CASSQWQRLERYTF	TGCGCCAGCAGCCAGTGGCAACGGCTGGAAAGATACACCTTC
TRBV12-3/TRBV12-4	TRBJ1-1	TRBD1	15	many	CASSSGQGALGEAFF	TGTGCCAGCAGTTCCGGACAGGGGGCTCTTGGTGAAGCTTTCTTT
TRBV5-1	TRBJ2-5	TRBD1	16	.	CASSLWGQGPTKTQYF	TGCGCCAGCAGCTTGTGGGGACAGGGGCCAACGAAGACCCAGTACTTC
TRBV10-2	TRBJ1-2	.	14	.	CASSDSSADYGYTF	TGCGCCAGCAGTGACTCATCCGCTGACTATGGCTACACCTTC
TRBV7-3	TRBJ2-7	.	17	.	CASICSAVGLASYEQYF	.
TRBV7-8	TRBJ1-6	.	15	.	CASSLGVGANSPLHF	TGTGCCAGCAGCTTAGGGGTAGGGGCCAATTCACCCCTCCACTTT
TRBV5-1	TRBJ2-2	TRBD2	18	many	CASSFTPLAGGGTGELFF	TGCGCCAGCAGCTTTACTCCCCTAGCGGGAGGCGGGACCGGGGAGCTGTTTTTT
TRBV9	TRBJ1-5	.	12	.	CASEGNNQPQHF	TGTGCCAGCGAGGGGAACAATCAGCCCCAGCATTTT
TRBV10-3	TRBJ1-2	TRBD1	14	many	CAISDVTGGYGYTF	TGTGCCATCAGTGACGTAACAGGGGGCTATGGCTACACCTTC
TRBV20-1	TRBJ2-6	.	11	few	CSARGGRTEAF	TGCAGTGCTAGGGGGGGTCGGACGGAAGCTTTC
TRBV15	TRBJ2-7	TRBD2	15	.	CATSSGLVAGVEQYF	TGTGCCACCAGCAGCGGGTTGGTAGCGGGAGTCGAGCAGTACTTC
TRBV10-3	TRBJ1-2	.	16	.	CAISESRGRTDYGYTF	TGTGCCATCAGTGAGTCGAGGGGCAGAACAGACTATGGCTACACCTTC
TRBV6-1	TRBJ1-2	.	13	.	CASNDGSGDGYTF	TGTGCCAGCAATGACGGGTCTGGCGATGGCTACACCTTC
TRBV4-1	TRBJ2-7	.	13	many	CASSQGYRYEQYF	TGCGCCAGCAGCCAAGGCTACAGATACGAGCAGTACTTC
TRBV2	TRBJ2-7	.	15	many	CASSESAKGIYEQYF	TGTGCCAGCAGTGAATCCGCGAAGGGGATCTACGAGCAGTACTTC